Below are 9 T cell receptor beta chains sequenced from a single sample in a study of OX40 agonist ivuxolimab in advanced cancers. This table comes from immunoSEQ multiplex PCR, and its TCRdb copy is limited to in-frame clones, with some not included. The sample lists about 43,000 clones, 80% seen once, with about 4% in the top ten. Here the sequenced sample was CD4+ or CD8+ T cells sorted from blood, taken in a trial of the OX40 agonist ivuxolimab. These receptors came from an adult with an advanced solid tumor such as melanoma, head and neck, liver or kidney cancer.

The chain links TRBV6-1 to TRBJ1-2, with no clear D. From germline, CDR1 is MNHNS and CDR2 SASEGT. V was pared by 5 bases and J by 3 bases, with 7 bases between. The CDR3 runs 12 residues. The CDR3: CASSPLDYGYTF. For the CDR3, the DNA is TGTGCCAGCAGTCCTTTGGACTATGGCTACACCTTC.

This chain connects TRBV7-2 to TRBJ1-4; unclear D gene. V lost 3 bases to trimming and J lost 8 bases, with 7 bases between them. Germline CDR1 and CDR2: SGHTA and FQGNSA. The CDR3 loop spans 12 amino acids. DNA for the CDR3: TGTGCCAGCAGCTTCGGTCGCGAAAAACTGTTTTTT. Translating it yields CASSFGREKLFF.

The chain couples TRBV2 to TRBJ1-2, with 7 bases fitting TRBD1. Germline V CDR1 and CDR2: SNHLY, FYNNEI. V dropped 5 bases and J dropped 4; count of bases not matched to a gene: 4. The CDR3 length is 13 residues. CDR3 in amino acids: CASSRQGVYGYTF. The CDR3 region has the DNA TGTGCCAGCAGTCGACAGGGAGTCTATGGCTACACCTTC.

As for this clone: The junction and the germline gene differ at one end; a read error may be behind it. J is TRBJ2-5 and V is TRBV7-7; 7 bases are a match to TRBD1. The V gene's germline CDR1 is SSHAT and CDR2 FNYEAQ (reference sequence). The CDR3 has 13 amino acids. CDR3 nucleotides: TGTGCTAGCAGTCTTACAGGGGTGGCGACCCAGTACTTC. Translation gives CASSLTGVATQYF.

The chain combines TRBV7-9 with TRBJ2-2; D not resolved. Trimming left V 2 bases short and J 0 bases short, with 10 bases between. This CDR3 has 16 amino acids. Germline-derived CDR1 and CDR2 are SEHNR and FQNEAQ (reference sequence). CDR3 coding DNA: TGTGCCAGCAGCTTAATACCAGCCGCGAACACCGGGGAGCTGTTTTTT. Translating it yields CASSLIPAANTGELFF.

The chain has TRBV7-8 and TRBJ2-5, with D possibly being TRBD1 (6 bases). With the DNA end fitting TRBJ2-7 better, the J assignment may be wrong. Germline-derived CDR1 and CDR2 are SGHVS and FQNEAQ. This CDR3 is built from 15 residues. The CDR3 protein is CASSLDSMSSYEQYF. The CDR3 coding sequence is TGTGCCAGCAGCTTGGACAGCATGAGCTCCTACGAGCAGTACTTC.

The gene calls are TRBV7-9 and TRBJ2-5, with D hard to call. The V gene's germline CDR1 is SEHNR and CDR2 FQNEAQ (reference sequence). The CDR3 totals 15 residues. Trimming cost V 1 base and J 4 bases, with 13 bases left between them. The DNA of the CDR3 is TGTGCCAGCAGCTTAGGCGGAAGGCCTGGAGAGACCCAGTACTTC. As protein: CASSLGGRPGETQYF.

This rearrangement joins TRBV7-2 to TRBJ1-5; tentative D call: TRBD1 (5 bases). CDR1 and CDR2 from the germline V gene are SGHTA and FQGNSA. The length of the CDR3 is 16 residues. The V end lost 1 base, the J end lost 0 bases, and 10 bases lay between the germline ends. Here the CDR3 DNA reads TGTGCCAGCAGCTTAGACGGGGGGTATAGCAATCAGCCCCAGCATTTT. Protein product: CASSLDGGYSNQPQHF. The full variable domain, rest sourced from reference TRBV7-2 and TRBJ1-5, is GAGVSQSPSNKVTEKGKDVELRCDPISGHTALYWYRQSLGQGLEFLIYFQGNSAPDKSGLPSDRFSAERTGGSVSTLTIQRTQQEDSAVYLCASSLDGGYSNQPQHFGDGTRLSIL.

J is TRBJ2-2 and V is TRBV13; D ambiguous. From germline, CDR1 is PRHDT and CDR2 FYEKMQ (reference sequence). Trimming stripped 6 bases from V and 5 bases from J, with 13 bases between. The CDR3 is 14 amino acids. DNA of the CDR3: TGTGCCAGCAGTGTGTTCCGAGAGACCGGGGAGCTGTTTTTT. Translating it yields CASSVFRETGELFF.